The 9 T cell receptor beta chains given below trace back to one sample, sequenced in a study of blood T cell repertoires in COVID-19. The assay was immunoSEQ multiplex PCR, and TCRdb's table has in-frame clones only and misses some. There are about 120,000 clones in the sample; 90% occur only once, and under 4.5% lies in the top ten. Sequenced input: peripheral blood. These TCRs come from a woman aged 55-70 years with COVID-19, enrolled during active disease.

In its sample, this clone was seen once. This chain links TRBV7-6 with TRBJ1-1; possibly TRBD1 for D (5 bases). CDR1 and CDR2 (germline): SGHVS, FNYEAQ. Trimming stripped 0 bases from V and 4 bases from J, with 6 bases between. The CDR3 is 13 residues long. This CDR3 is CASSLADSTEAFF. The CDR3 DNA reads as TGTGCCAGCAGCTTAGCTGACAGCACTGAAGCTTTCTTT.

This clone is a singleton in its sample. The chain links TRBV7-2 to TRBJ2-3, with 10 bases matching TRBD2. The germline V gene encodes CDR1 SGHTA and CDR2 FQGNSA. This CDR3 region has 17 residues. The J segment lost 7 bases and the V segment lost 5 bases, leaving 15 bases of the junction unmatched. CDR3 amino acids: CASSHSTVSGGPNTQYF. The CDR3 bases are TGTGCCAGCAGCCACAGTACCGTTAGCGGGGGGCCGAATACGCAGTATTTT.

V usage is TRBV5-1 and J usage is TRBJ1-2; D possibly corresponds to TRBD1 (5 bases). This CDR3 is 14 amino acids long. Germline assignment: CDR1 SGHRS and CDR2 YFSETQ. V lost 1 base and J lost 5, with 12 bases in between. The CDR3 reads CASSLLRGTYGYTF. In DNA, the CDR3 is TGCGCCAGCAGCTTGTTACGAGGGACTTATGGCTACACCTTC.

A single count supports this clone. V and J are TRBV11-3 and TRBJ2-2, with 9 bases lining up with TRBD2. V shed 4 bases, J shed 1 base, and the junction held 4 bases outside the gene matches. Germline assignment: CDR1 SGHNT and CDR2 YENEEA. The CDR3 sequence is 16 residues long. The CDR3 region has the DNA TGTGCCAGCAGCTCAGTTAGCGGGGGGAACACCGGGGAGCTGTTTTTT. Translated: CASSSVSGGNTGELFF.

The J gene is TRBJ2-2, the V gene TRBV7-2; the match to TRBD1 covers 7 bases. The V gene's germline CDR1 is SGHTA and CDR2 FQGNSA. V gave up 0 bases and J gave up 3 bases; unmatched junction bases: 1. The CDR3 covers 15 residues. The CDR3 protein is CASSLAGQHTGELFF. In DNA, the CDR3 is TGTGCCAGCAGCTTAGCGGGACAGCACACCGGGGAGCTGTTTTTT.

This clone was seen once. The chain links TRBV10-3 to TRBJ1-1; D may be TRBD1 (6 bases). From germline, CDR1 is ENHRY and CDR2 SYGVKD. The CDR3 is 13 amino acids. V gave up 7 bases and J gave up 1 base, with 10 bases separating them. CDR3 protein: CAIMGHPNTEAFF. The CDR3 coding sequence is TGTGCCATCATGGGACACCCGAACACTGAAGCTTTCTTT.

The chain uses TRBV3-1 (or the pseudogene TRBV3-2) and TRBJ2-3; TRBD2 might be the D (5 bases). The CDR3 has 15 residues. Trimming cost V 1 base and J 2 bases, with 10 bases left between them. CDR1 LGHDT and CDR2 YNNKEL come from the germline V gene (reference sequence). The chain's CDR3 is CASSQGGSITDTQYF. CDR3 in DNA: TGTGCCAGCAGCCAAGGCGGGTCCATCACAGATACGCAGTATTTT.

This chain joins TRBV6-5 and TRBJ2-1; a weak D match, TRBD2 (5 bases). V was cut by 6 bases and J by 7 bases, with 13 bases left in between. The CDR3 sequence is 13 residues long. Germline assignment: CDR1 MNHEY and CDR2 SVGAGI. CDR3 coding DNA: TGTGCCAGCAGGGACTTCAATAATAATGAGCAGTTCTTC. Amino acid sequence: CASRDFNNNEQFF.

The V and J genes are TRBV3-1 (or the pseudogene TRBV3-2) and TRBJ2-1, with D tentatively TRBD1 (5 bases). The germline V gene has CDR1 LGHDT and CDR2 YNNKEL (reference sequence). The CDR3 sequence is 15 residues long. Trimming removed 1 base at V and 4 bases at J, with 11 bases between. This chain's CDR3 is CASSQGAGYYNEQFF. DNA for the CDR3: TGTGCCAGCAGCCAAGGGGCAGGGTATTACAATGAGCAGTTCTTC.